The sequence of this TCR beta chain was determined in a study of regulatory T cells in long-lasting Graves disease. Study-wide points: Favoring TRBV28, TRBJ1-2 and TRBJ2-5 was a feature seen in persistent disease.

CDR3 length: 15 amino acids. In germline, CDR1 is LGHNA, CDR2 YNFKEQ. Trimming took off 0 bases at V and 3 bases at J, with 11 bases between the two ends. To make TCR beta libraries, researchers used iRepertoire HTBI primers and Arm-PCR of CDR3 regions. One entry per CDR3 protein results from TCRdb running MiXCR on the multiplex PCR reads. The repertoire consists of a few hundred thousand distinct CDR3 sequences, with approximately 20% occurring once and the leading ten covering 14%. Noted time point: newly diagnosed GD, antithyroid drugs for less than 3 months. The TCR library was made from RNA that had been extracted from PBMCs in TRIzol. Patients came through an endocrinology department, and that department was in Xi'an, China. This clonotype appeared a few times. Its target is unknown. These data also featured in a second study, about T cells in Graves' hyperthyroidism and ophthalmopathy.

This specimen consisted of peripheral blood mononuclear cells (PBMCs), obtained at new diagnosis, from a patient treated with antithyroid drugs. V and J are TRBV4-2 and TRBJ1-2; TRBD1 might be the D (6 bases). The sequence was obtained from a woman between 25 and 40 years old with Graves disease. This CDR3 is CASSQEGGVYYGYTF. The CDR3 region has the DNA TGTGCCAGCAGCCAAGAGGGGGGCGTTTACTATGGCTACACCTTC.